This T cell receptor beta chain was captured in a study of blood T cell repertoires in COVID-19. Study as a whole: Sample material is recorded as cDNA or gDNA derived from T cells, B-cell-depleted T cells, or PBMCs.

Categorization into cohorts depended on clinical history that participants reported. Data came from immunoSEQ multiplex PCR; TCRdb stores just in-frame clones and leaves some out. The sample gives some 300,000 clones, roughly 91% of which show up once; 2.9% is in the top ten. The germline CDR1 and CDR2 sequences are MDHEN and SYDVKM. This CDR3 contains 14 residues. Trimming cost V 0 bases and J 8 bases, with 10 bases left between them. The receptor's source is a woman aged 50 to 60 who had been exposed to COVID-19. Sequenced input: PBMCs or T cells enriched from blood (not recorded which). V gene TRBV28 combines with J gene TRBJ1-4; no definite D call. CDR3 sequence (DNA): TGTGCCAGCAGTTTATGGCGCATCCGGGAAAAACTGTTTTTT. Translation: CASSLWRIREKLFF.